This TCR beta chain was sequenced in a study of identical twins. Trimming took off 6 bases at V and 3 bases at J, with 18 bases between the two ends. Per the germline V gene, CDR1 is MNHNS and CDR2 is SASEGT. CDR3 size: 16 residues. Each cDNA held unique molecular identifiers, and template switching gave it a universal primer site. Each CDR3 protein gets one entry after TCRdb re-called the 5' RACE reads with MiXCR. The sample contains about 470,000 distinct CDR3 sequences, approximately 24% of which appear only once. This same sample was also taken into another study, of T cells expressing NK-cell markers. That work states: Several experiments added an anti-gamma-delta TCR antibody to sort only alpha-beta TCR T cells.

Source material: CD4+ T cells sorted from blood. The receptor comes from a woman younger than 30 in good health. This chain links TRBV6-1 with TRBJ2-1; possibly TRBD1 for D (6 bases). For the CDR3, the DNA is TGTGCCAGCAGGGATGCAACAGGGTTATTCTACAATGAGCAGTTCTTC. This codes for CASRDATGLFYNEQFF.